These T cell receptor beta chains were read from a single sample in a study of T cell repertoires in cytomegalovirus infection. TCRdb reprocessed the reads via MiXCR and lists one record per CDR3 protein. This table holds 150,000 to 200,000 distinct CDR3 sequences, roughly 27% found once. Sequencing input: PBMCs. The receptor source for this set is a human donor in good health (CMV status not recorded). Some clones in this sample may be carry-over from other donors' samples. Both conserved end residues are part of each CDR3. The D gene is left open where the match is weak. Some rows have no size entry. The others give once, few or many, or a class for an expanded clone.

J gene: TRBJ1-4; V gene: TRBV7-6; clone size: -; D gene: -; CDR3 protein: CGSSLNAFNEKLFF; CDR3 DNA: TGTGGCAGCAGCTTAAATGCGTTTAATGAAAAACTGTTTTTT
J gene: TRBJ2-1; V gene: TRBV12-5; clone size: -; D gene: TRBD1; CDR3 protein: CASGLAGQGTSEQFF; CDR3 DNA: TGTGCTAGTGGTTTGGCGGGACAGGGAACGAGTGAGCAGTTCTTC
J gene: TRBJ2-5; V gene: TRBV20-1; clone size: -; D gene: -; CDR3 protein: CSAPGGKETQYF; CDR3 DNA: TGCAGTGCTCCAGGGGGGAAAGAGACCCAGTACTTC
J gene: TRBJ1-6; V gene: TRBV6-1; clone size: -; D gene: -; CDR3 protein: CASNTEGNNSPLHF; CDR3 DNA: TGTGCCAGCAACACGGAGGGCAATAATTCACCCCTCCACTTT
J gene: TRBJ2-3; V gene: TRBV7-2; clone size: many; D gene: -; CDR3 protein: CASSLGAGNTQYF; CDR3 DNA: TGTGCCAGCAGCTTGGGTGCAGGGAATACGCAGTATTTT
J gene: TRBJ2-3; V gene: TRBV10-3; clone size: few; D gene: TRBD2; CDR3 protein: CAIEPAGGPGGTQYF; CDR3 DNA: TGTGCCATCGAGCCAGCGGGGGGGCCGGGGGGTACGCAGTATTTT
J gene: TRBJ1-2; V gene: TRBV6-6; clone size: many; D gene: -; CDR3 protein: CASSRDGYTF; CDR3 DNA: TGTGCCAGCAGTCGGGATGGCTACACCTTC
J gene: TRBJ1-1; V gene: TRBV20-1; clone size: many; D gene: -; CDR3 protein: CSASGTHGDTEAFF; CDR3 DNA: TGCAGTGCTTCCGGGACTCACGGGGACACTGAAGCTTTCTTT
J gene: TRBJ2-2; V gene: TRBV7-2; clone size: few; D gene: TRBD1; CDR3 protein: CASSFDRDTGELFF; CDR3 DNA: TGTGCCAGCAGCTTTGACAGGGACACCGGGGAGCTGTTTTTT
J gene: TRBJ1-5; V gene: TRBV12-3/TRBV12-4; clone size: -; D gene: -; CDR3 protein: CASSRGATGQPQHF; CDR3 DNA: TGTGCCAGCAGCCGCGGAGCCACGGGCCAGCCCCAGCATTTT
J gene: TRBJ2-7; V gene: TRBV20-1; clone size: -; D gene: -; CDR3 protein: CSARDGSEPLGQYF; CDR3 DNA: TGCAGTGCTAGAGATGGGTCGGAACCGCTGGGGCAGTACTTC
J gene: TRBJ2-7; V gene: TRBV6-2/TRBV6-3; clone size: few; D gene: TRBD1; CDR3 protein: CASRDSYYEQYF; CDR3 DNA: TGTGCCAGCCGGGACAGTTACTACGAGCAGTACTTC
J gene: TRBJ1-6; V gene: TRBV7-2; clone size: many; D gene: -; CDR3 protein: CASSLDESPLHF; CDR3 DNA: TGTGCCAGCAGCTTAGACGAATCACCCCTCCACTTT
J gene: TRBJ2-7; V gene: TRBV6-5; clone size: -; D gene: -; CDR3 protein: CASSYSGGTEQYF; CDR3 DNA: TGTGCCAGCAGTTACTCAGGAGGGACCGAGCAGTACTTC
J gene: TRBJ1-4; V gene: TRBV7-9; clone size: -; D gene: -; CDR3 protein: CASSPRLGTVNEKLFF; CDR3 DNA: TGTGCCAGCAGCCCGAGGCTAGGGACGGTTAATGAAAAACTGTTTTTT
J gene: TRBJ1-1; V gene: TRBV7-2; clone size: many; D gene: TRBD1; CDR3 protein: CASSPRGTGGEAFF; CDR3 DNA: TGTGCCAGCAGCCCGCGGGGGACAGGGGGGGAAGCTTTCTTT
J gene: TRBJ2-5; V gene: TRBV2; clone size: -; D gene: TRBD1; CDR3 protein: CASSGFLGQQEETQYF; CDR3 DNA: TGTGCCAGCAGTGGATTTCTGGGACAGCAAGAAGAGACCCAGTACTTC
J gene: TRBJ2-7; V gene: TRBV5-1; clone size: -; D gene: -; CDR3 protein: CASSLGAGTSYEQYF; CDR3 DNA: TGCGCCAGCAGCTTGGGAGCAGGGACCTCCTACGAGCAGTACTTC
J gene: TRBJ2-2; V gene: TRBV7-8; clone size: many; D gene: TRBD1; CDR3 protein: CASSSDRGNPFF; CDR3 DNA: TGTGCCAGCAGCTCCGACAGGGGAAATCCGTTTTTT
J gene: TRBJ2-7; V gene: TRBV10-3; clone size: few; D gene: -; CDR3 protein: CAISDGLKSGMEQYF; CDR3 DNA: TGTGCCATCAGTGACGGACTCAAATCGGGTATGGAGCAGTACTTC
J gene: TRBJ2-5; V gene: TRBV3-1; clone size: few; D gene: -; CDR3 protein: CASSQDRGRGETQYF; CDR3 DNA: TGTGCCAGCAGCCAAGATCGGGGCCGGGGGGAGACCCAGTACTTC
J gene: TRBJ2-1; V gene: TRBV12-3/TRBV12-4; clone size: -; D gene: -; CDR3 protein: CASKGGELIYNEQFF; CDR3 DNA: TGTGCCAGCAAGGGAGGAGAGCTAATCTACAATGAGCAGTTCTTC
J gene: TRBJ2-1; V gene: TRBV12-3/TRBV12-4; clone size: -; D gene: TRBD2; CDR3 protein: CASRGLAGDSSYNEQFF; CDR3 DNA: TGTGCCAGCAGGGGACTAGCGGGGGATTCCTCCTACAATGAGCAGTTCTTC